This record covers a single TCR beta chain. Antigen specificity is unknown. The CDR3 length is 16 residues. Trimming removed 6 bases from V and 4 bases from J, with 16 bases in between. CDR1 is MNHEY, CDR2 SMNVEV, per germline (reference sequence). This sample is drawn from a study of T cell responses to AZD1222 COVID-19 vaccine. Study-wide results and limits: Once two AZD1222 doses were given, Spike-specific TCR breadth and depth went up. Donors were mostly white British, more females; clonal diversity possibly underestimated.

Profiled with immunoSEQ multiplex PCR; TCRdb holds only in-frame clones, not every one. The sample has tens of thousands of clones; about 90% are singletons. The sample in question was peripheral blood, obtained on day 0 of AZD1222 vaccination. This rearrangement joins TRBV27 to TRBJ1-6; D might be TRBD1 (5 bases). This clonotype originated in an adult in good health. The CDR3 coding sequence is TGTGCCAGCAGCACTCCCTCCAGGGTATATAATTCACCCCTCCACTTT. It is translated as CASSTPSRVYNSPLHF.